The 17 T cell receptor beta chains below all came from one sample that was sequenced in a study of beta chain features in type 1 diabetes. General observations from the study: Shortening of TCRB CDR3s, moderate but significant, appeared in all four CD4+ subsets of Type 1 diabetes patients.

Since all of the isolated RNA was reverse transcribed, expressed TCRB transcripts were what got sequenced. Sequenced by immunoSEQ multiplex PCR; TCRdb stores in-frame clones only, minus some. The data contain about 160,000 clones, roughly 65% of them singletons. No antigen is known for these receptors. Material: naive CD4+ T cells from blood. The receptors derive from a man aged 25 to 40 with type 1 diabetes.

This clone appeared a few times. The V call is TRBV27, the J call TRBJ2-3; D unclear. Trimming took 4 bases from V and 3 from J, leaving 17 bases between them. The CDR3 totals 16 residues. Germline V gene sequence: CDR1 MNHEY, CDR2 SMNVEV (reference sequence). CDR3 region: CASSSNIPTVTDTQYF. The DNA of the CDR3 is TGTGCCAGCAGTTCAAATATCCCCACGGTTACAGATACGCAGTATTTT.

The J gene is TRBJ2-1, the V gene TRBV19; unclear D gene. Trimming took off 3 bases at V and 8 bases at J, with 5 bases between the two ends. CDR3 length: 11 residues. Germline V lookup: CDR1 LNHDA, CDR2 SQIVND (reference sequence). The CDR3 nucleotides are TGTGCCAGTAGTATGGCGGATGAGCAGTTCTTC. It translates to CASSMADEQFF.

There are a few counts of this clone. The same CDR3 arises from other DNA sequences in this sample as well. The chain couples TRBV30 to TRBJ2-3; the D gene is possibly TRBD1 (5 bases). The CDR3 consists of 13 residues. The germline CDR1 and CDR2 sequences are GTSNPN and SVGIG (reference sequence). Between the trimmed V and J ends, which lost 0 bases and 4 bases, there was a span of 8 bases. The CDR3 reads CAWSVRGADTQYF. CDR3 sequence (DNA): TGTGCCTGGAGTGTAAGGGGTGCAGATACGCAGTATTTT.

V is TRBV6-5 and J is TRBJ2-4; 7 bases fit TRBD1. CDR3 length: 16 residues. The V gene end was trimmed by 4 bases and the J gene end by 2 bases; junction bases not matched to a gene: 8. Germline V gene sequence: CDR1 MNHEY, CDR2 SVGAGI. CDR3 sequence: CASSSTGLGTKNIQYF. The CDR3 DNA reads as TGTGCCAGCAGTTCGACAGGGTTGGGAACCAAAAACATTCAGTACTTC.

This clone showed up just a few times. The chain combines TRBV29-1 with TRBJ1-1; tentative D call: TRBD1 (5 bases). The CDR3 contains 13 residues. The V end was cut by 7 bases, the J end by 0 bases, with 12 bases between. Germline CDR1 SQVTM, CDR2 ANQGSEA. DNA for the CDR3: TGCAGCGCCACCAGGGACCTGAACACTGAAGCTTTCTTT. This gives the protein CSATRDLNTEAFF.

CDR3 region: CASSFSGGDTDTQYF. The DNA for the CDR3 is TGTGCCAGCAGTTTTAGCGGGGGGGACACAGATACGCAGTATTTT. The J gene is TRBJ2-3, the V gene TRBV7-6; 11 nucleotides align to TRBD2. The CDR3 has 15 residues. Germline V CDR1 and CDR2: SGHVS, FNYEAQ. J gave up 2 bases and V 6 bases, and 4 bases lay outside the gene matches.

The rearrangement links TRBV25-1 to TRBJ1-2, with TRBD1 matching over 10 bases. The CDR3 length is 14 residues. Germline V lookup: CDR1 MGHDK, CDR2 SYGVNS. V gave up 4 bases and J gave up 7 bases; unmatched junction bases: 6. CDR3 region: CASSGGQGFRGYTF. The CDR3 DNA follows: TGTGCCAGCAGTGGGGGACAGGGGTTCCGTGGCTACACCTTC.

The chain has TRBV4-3 and TRBJ2-5, with D maybe TRBD1 (6 bases). CDR3 size: 15 residues. Germline CDR1 LGHNA, CDR2 YSLEER. The V end was cut by 0 bases, the J end by 5 bases, with 13 bases between. For the CDR3, the DNA is TGCGCCAGCAGCCAAGATCAACAGGGAAGGGAGACCCAGTACTTC. Its protein product is CASSQDQQGRETQYF.

This clone came up once. This chain joins TRBV30 and TRBJ1-1; no clear D. Germline V gene sequence: CDR1 GTSNPN, CDR2 SVGIG (reference sequence). CDR3 size: 13 residues. Trimming removed 1 base from V and 1 base from J, with 7 bases in between. The CDR3 is CAWSGLPNTEAFF. The CDR3 DNA reads as TGTGCCTGGAGTGGCCTGCCGAACACTGAAGCTTTCTTT.

This clone was counted a single time. J is TRBJ2-5 and V is TRBV7-2, with 7 positions matching TRBD1. Germline CDR1 reads SGHTA; CDR2 reads FQGNSA. V lost 4 bases and J lost 4; bases outside the gene matches: 15. The CDR3 runs 17 residues. The CDR3 DNA is TGTGCCAGCAGCTCTCTACTATTGGGACAGATAAGAGAGACCCAGTACTTC. Amino acids: CASSSLLLGQIRETQYF. The entire variable domain, with the rest obtained from reference TRBV7-2 and TRBJ2-5, is as follows: GAGVSQSPSNKVTEKGKDVELRCDPISGHTALYWYRQSLGQGLEFLIYFQGNSAPDKSGLPSDRFSAERTGGSVSTLTIQRTQQEDSAVYLCASSSLLLGQIRETQYFGPGTRLLVL.

The gene calls are TRBV10-3 and TRBJ2-5; D might be TRBD1 (5 bases). CDR1 and CDR2 from the germline V gene are ENHRY and SYGVKD. V lost 2 bases to trimming and J lost 5 bases, with 12 bases between them. The CDR3 totals 14 residues. CDR3 sequence: CAISEVGPGETQYF. The DNA for the CDR3 is TGTGCCATCAGTGAGGTTGGCCCAGGGGAGACCCAGTACTTC.

Comment on this clone: It is unclear where the CDR3 begins or ends on the DNA, so no DNA is shown, and the CDR3 is as TCRdb lists it. The chain couples TRBV21-1 to TRBJ2-4; TRBD1, as called in the table, went unchecked against the DNA. TRBV21-1 is given as a pseudogene. The CDR3 is 17 residues long, counting both termini. The chain's CDR3 is CASSNLVAQGAENIQYF.

This clone was seen a handful of times. This sequence joins TRBV4-3 and TRBJ2-5; possible D gene TRBD2, 7 bases. In germline, CDR1 is LGHNA, CDR2 YSLEER. The V end was cut by 0 bases, the J end by 3 bases, with 14 bases between. The CDR3 is made up of 16 amino acids. The CDR3 DNA is TGCGCCAGCAGCCAAGATGACGGGGGGCCCGAAGAGACCCAGTACTTC. It codes for CASSQDDGGPEETQYF.

This chain connects TRBV7-2 to TRBJ2-5, with 8 bases identical to TRBD2. The CDR3 has 12 amino acids. Germline assignment: CDR1 SGHTA and CDR2 FQGNSA. V shed 7 bases and J 5 bases; nucleotides not matched to a gene: 3. The CDR3 spells CASKSSGETQYF. CDR3 coding DNA: TGTGCCAGCAAGTCTAGCGGGGAGACCCAGTACTTC.

The chain combines TRBV25-1 with TRBJ2-1; D assignment may be TRBD1 or TRBD2 (5 bases each). V gave up 6 bases and J gave up 5 bases, with 11 bases separating them. Germline loops: CDR1 MGHDK, CDR2 SYGVNS. This CDR3 has 13 amino acids. The CDR3 DNA follows: TGTGCCAGCAGGCCCGGGGCTAACAATGAGCAGTTCTTC. It is translated as CASRPGANNEQFF.

The chain employs TRBV7-2 and TRBJ2-5, with D possibly being TRBD2 (6 bases). Looked up from germline, CDR1 is SGHTA and CDR2 is FQGNSA. V lost 3 bases, J lost 5 bases, and 13 bases lay in between. This CDR3 is 14 amino acids long. The CDR3 DNA reads TGTGCCAGCAGCTTTGGCCTAGCGAGGGAGACCCAGTACTTC. It yields the protein CASSFGLARETQYF. The variable domain in full, with the rest retrieved from reference TRBV7-2 and TRBJ2-5, is GAGVSQSPSNKVTEKGKDVELRCDPISGHTALYWYRQSLGQGLEFLIYFQGNSAPDKSGLPSDRFSAERTGGSVSTLTIQRTQQEDSAVYLCASSFGLARETQYFGPGTRLLVL.

The rearrangement uses TRBV5-1 and TRBJ2-3; D call uncertain. This CDR3 comprises 14 residues. V was shortened by 7 bases and J by 4 bases, with 16 bases between the two germline ends. Looked up from germline, CDR1 is SGHRS and CDR2 is YFSETQ. The CDR3 nucleotides read TGCGCCAGCTCCTTGCCAGGCTCTCCAGATACGCAGTATTTT. Its protein is CASSLPGSPDTQYF.